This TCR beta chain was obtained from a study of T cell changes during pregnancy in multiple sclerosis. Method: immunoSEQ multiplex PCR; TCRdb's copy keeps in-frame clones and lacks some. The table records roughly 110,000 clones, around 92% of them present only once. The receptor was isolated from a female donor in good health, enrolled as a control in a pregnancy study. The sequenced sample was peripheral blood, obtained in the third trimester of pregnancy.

This CDR3 reads CASSPRTGTDTQYF. The CDR3 region has the DNA TGTGCCAGCAGCCCCCGGACAGGCACAGATACGCAGTATTTT. V usage is TRBV11-3 and J usage is TRBJ2-3; maybe TRBD1 (6 bases). V lost 5 bases, J lost 1 base, and 10 bases lay in between. The germline gives CDR1 SGHNT, CDR2 YENEEA. The CDR3 contains 14 residues.